The 6 T cell receptor beta chains presented below share a single source sample, sequenced in a study of blood T cell repertoires in COVID-19. Some clones are missing from TCRdb's copy, which holds only in-frame ones; the method was immunoSEQ multiplex PCR. The sample yields 120,000 to 150,000 clones, roughly 84% seen once. Sequenced material: peripheral blood. These receptors originate from a human donor in a cohort sampled during active COVID-19.

The chain employs TRBV24-1 and TRBJ2-6, with 7 bases lining up with TRBD2. This CDR3 has 18 residues. Germline CDR1 reads KGHDR; CDR2 reads SFDVKD. Trimming cost V 3 bases and J 0 bases; bases outside gene matches: 7. The CDR3 loop is CATSDGRGRDSGANVLTF. The CDR3 nucleotides read TGTGCCACCAGTGATGGGAGGGGTCGGGACTCTGGGGCCAACGTCCTGACTTTC.

The chain links TRBV28 to TRBJ1-6, with 8 nucleotides matching TRBD1. The J segment lost 10 bases and the V segment lost 8 bases, leaving 10 bases of the junction unmatched. The CDR3 is made up of 14 amino acids. Per the germline V gene, CDR1 is MDHEN and CDR2 is SYDVKM. DNA for the CDR3: TGTGCCAGCCGGGGGCAGGGGGCAGGATCACCCCTCCACTTT. Residues: CASRGQGAGSPLHF.

This chain joins TRBV3-1 (or the pseudogene TRBV3-2) and TRBJ2-3; 7 bases are shared with TRBD2. The CDR3 consists of 17 residues. Germline values: CDR1 LGHDT, CDR2 YNNKEL (reference sequence). With 0 bases clipped from V and 3 bases from J, the junction kept 9 bases outside the gene matches. The CDR3 nucleotides read TGTGCCAGCAGCCAAGATCGGGACTGGCGGGGGACAGATACGCAGTATTTT. Protein product: CASSQDRDWRGTDTQYF.

The chain has TRBV5-1 and TRBJ2-7; D is possibly TRBD2 (7 bases). This CDR3 contains 23 residues. CDR1 is SGHRS, CDR2 YFSETQ, per germline. Trimming removed 4 bases at V and 0 bases at J, with 38 bases between. For the CDR3, the DNA is TGCGCCAGCAGCGCCAACGTTCGCCGCCGGGGGGCGCAGGGCACCACCAGCTCCTACGAGCAGTACTTC. Its protein is CASSANVRRRGAQGTTSSYEQYF.

The V call is TRBV19, the J call TRBJ1-2; TRBD1 matches at 8 bases. The V segment lost 3 bases and the J segment 6 bases; nucleotides outside the gene matches: 9. The CDR3 covers 15 residues. Germline CDR1 LNHDA, CDR2 SQIVND (reference sequence). The CDR3 DNA sequence: TGTGCCAGTAGTATCCGCAGGGGGCGCATTGATGGCTACACCTTC. This sequence encodes CASSIRRGRIDGYTF.

The chain joins TRBV19 to TRBJ1-5; tentatively, D is TRBD1 (6 bases). The CDR3 is 16 amino acids. From germline, CDR1 is LNHDA and CDR2 SQIVND (reference sequence). Trimming cost V 5 bases and J 5 bases, with 19 bases left between them. The CDR3 here is CASSPIGQSEDQPQHF. As DNA, the CDR3 is TGTGCCAGTAGTCCAATCGGACAGAGTGAAGATCAGCCCCAGCATTTT.